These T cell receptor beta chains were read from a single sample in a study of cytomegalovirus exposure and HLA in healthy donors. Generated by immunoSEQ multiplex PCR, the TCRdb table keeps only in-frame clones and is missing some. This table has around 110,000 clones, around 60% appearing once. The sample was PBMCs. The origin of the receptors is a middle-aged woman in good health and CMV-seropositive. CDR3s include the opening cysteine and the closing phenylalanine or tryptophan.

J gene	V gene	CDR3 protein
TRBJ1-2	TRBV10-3	CAISVGTVDYTF
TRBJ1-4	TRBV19	CASGDRGDEKLFF
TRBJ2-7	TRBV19	CATQPGQTSYEQYF
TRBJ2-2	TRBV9	CASSVGNTGELFF
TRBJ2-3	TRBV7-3	CASSPGTSDGTDTQYF
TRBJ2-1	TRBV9	CASSRLLANPNEQFF
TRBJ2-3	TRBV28	CASSSTGGLTDTQYF
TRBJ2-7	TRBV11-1	CASSGLGLAGDYEQYF
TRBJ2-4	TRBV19	CASSISWGGAKNIQYF
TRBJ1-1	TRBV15	CATSRGGWRNTEAFF
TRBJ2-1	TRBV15	CATSSRTGLDEQFF
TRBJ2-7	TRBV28	CASSLGLLEQYF
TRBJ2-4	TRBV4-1	CASSQASYGTEIQYF
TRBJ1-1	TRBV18	CASSKAGRTEAFF
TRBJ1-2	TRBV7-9	CASSSENRGLFYGYTF
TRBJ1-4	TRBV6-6	CASRAGTENEKLFF
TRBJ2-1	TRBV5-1	CASSPGLAEYNEQFF
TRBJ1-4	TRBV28	CASSDAGTGTEKLFF
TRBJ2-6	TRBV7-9	CASSLGQAGANVLTF
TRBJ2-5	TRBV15	CATSALHRGETQYF
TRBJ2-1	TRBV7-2	CASSLSLYEQFF
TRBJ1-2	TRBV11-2	CASSRRPGQGYGYTF
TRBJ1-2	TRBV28	CASGRDTSNYGYTF
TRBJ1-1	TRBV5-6	CASSLARGQRNMNTEAFF
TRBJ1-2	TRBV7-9	CASSLGGTGPHGYTF
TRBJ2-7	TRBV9	CASSVATAGEQYF
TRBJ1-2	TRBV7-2	CASSTGRTDGYTF
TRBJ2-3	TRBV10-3	CAISDRGGNTDTQYF
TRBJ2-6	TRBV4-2	CASSQPGAPGANVLTF
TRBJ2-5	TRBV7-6	CASSFISGVASPRTQYF
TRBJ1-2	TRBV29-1	CSVEIWSGRDRGLYGYTF
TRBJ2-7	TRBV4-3	CASSPKIRFGTGGNEQYF
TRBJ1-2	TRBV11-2	CASSSFLGRQGTNYGYTF
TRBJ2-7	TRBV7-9	CASTGEERTSSYEQYF
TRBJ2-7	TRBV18	CASSPDRGHTYEQYF
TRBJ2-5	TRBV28	CASSSQPRLADQETQYF
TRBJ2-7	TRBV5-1	CASMLDSSSYEQYF
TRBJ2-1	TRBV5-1	CASSWSGGGEQFF
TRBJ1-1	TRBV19	CASSLDRAMNTEAFF
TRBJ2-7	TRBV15	CATRRTGSKYEQYF
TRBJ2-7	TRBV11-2	CASSSGTGYYEQYF
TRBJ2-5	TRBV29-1	CSVEGQGGETQYF
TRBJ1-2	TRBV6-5	CASRTGGGYTF
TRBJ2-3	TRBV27	CASSWGLAGVPDTQYF
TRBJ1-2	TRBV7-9	CASSFGADGYTF
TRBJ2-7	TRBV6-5	CASSYEFGEAAYEQYF
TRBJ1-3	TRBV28	CASSNRDNFYSGNTIYF
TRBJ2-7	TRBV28	CASTSGAVSSYEQYF
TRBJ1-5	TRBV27	CASSSGPGNQPQHF
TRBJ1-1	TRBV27	CASATARTTEAFF
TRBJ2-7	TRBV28	CASSLGLEGDEQYF
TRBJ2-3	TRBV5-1	CASSQTVSTDTQYF
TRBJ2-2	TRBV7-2	CASSFRTFTGELFF